This passage covers 18 T cell receptor beta chains from one sample sequenced in a study of OX40 agonist ivuxolimab in advanced cancers. Repertoires were generated with immunoSEQ multiplex PCR, while TCRdb's copy carries only in-frame clones and drops some. The sample includes approximately 84,000 clones, more than 80% of them seen just once. Specimen: CD4+ or CD8+ T cells sorted from blood, collected in a trial of the OX40 agonist ivuxolimab. The receptors come from an adult with an advanced solid tumor such as melanoma, head and neck, liver or kidney cancer.

A few counts support this clone. The rearrangement links TRBV9 to TRBJ2-1; 9 bases fit TRBD1. This CDR3 has 16 residues. V lost 0 bases and J lost 4; bases outside the gene matches: 5. Germline V CDR1 and CDR2: SGDLS, YYNGEE. CDR3 DNA: TGTGCCAGCAGCGTAGGGGGGGACAGGGCATACAATGAGCAGTTCTTC. Protein product: CASSVGGDRAYNEQFF.

The chain joins TRBV28 to TRBJ2-3; 8 nucleotides align to TRBD2. This CDR3 region has 15 residues. Germline V lookup: CDR1 MDHEN, CDR2 SYDVKM. V lost 2 bases and J lost 2; bases outside the gene matches: 3. The CDR3 DNA is TGTGCCAGCAGTTTAAGCGGGGGAACCACAGATACGCAGTATTTT. Translating gives CASSLSGGTTDTQYF.

The chain recombines TRBV7-7 with TRBJ2-3; possible D gene TRBD1, 6 bases. CDR3 length: 15 residues. CDR1 is SSHAT and CDR2 is FNYEAQ in the germline V gene (reference sequence). V gave up 5 bases and J gave up 7 bases, with 19 bases separating them. CDR3 coding DNA: TGTGCCAGCAGCCCACAAGGGGGTCCAACGCATACGCAGTATTTT. This sequence encodes CASSPQGGPTHTQYF.

This clone was seen more than once but under ten times. The rearrangement uses TRBV19 and TRBJ1-2; D not resolved. The CDR3 is made up of 15 amino acids. Trimming removed 2 bases at V and 2 bases at J, with 12 bases between. The germline V gene encodes CDR1 LNHDA and CDR2 SQIVND (reference sequence). In nucleotides, the CDR3 is TGTGCCAGTAGTATAAGTATCGCAGAAAACTATGGCTACACCTTC. Protein: CASSISIAENYGYTF. Variable domain in full (rest from reference TRBV19 and TRBJ1-2): DGGITQSPKYLFRKEGQNVTLSCEQNLNHDAMYWYRQDPGQGLRLIYYSQIVNDFQKGDIAEGYSVSREKKESFPLTVTSAQKNPTAFYLCASSISIAENYGYTFGSGTRLTVV.

By share, this clone counts as medium-sized. The chain carries TRBV11-2 and TRBJ1-5; a weak D match, TRBD1 (5 bases). The CDR3 is made up of 16 amino acids. V shed 4 bases and J shed 4 bases, with 17 bases lying between them. Germline lookup yields CDR1 SGHAT and CDR2 FQNNGV. The CDR3 region is CASSSPLDRANQPQHF. The CDR3 DNA is TGTGCCAGCAGCTCCCCCCTCGACAGAGCTAATCAGCCCCAGCATTTT.

This chain links TRBV4-1 with TRBJ1-4; 10 bases map to TRBD1. The CDR3 contains 14 residues. V lost 4 bases to trimming and J lost 10 bases; unmatched junction nucleotides: 6. CDR1 is MGHRA and CDR2 is YSYEKL in the germline V gene. The CDR3 spells CASSRDRGLGKLFF. Here the CDR3 DNA reads TGCGCCAGCAGCCGGGACAGGGGCCTCGGAAAACTGTTTTTT.

The chain links TRBV6-5 to TRBJ2-7; TRBD2 aligns across 8 bases. V gave up 0 bases and J gave up 3 bases; unmatched junction bases: 7. Germline CDR1 reads MNHEY; CDR2 reads SVGAGI. The CDR3 length is 16 residues. DNA for the CDR3: TGTGCCAGCAGTTACTCGATGTTAGCGGGGAACTACGAGCAGTACTTC. This encodes CASSYSMLAGNYEQYF.

The chain recombines TRBV9 with TRBJ2-3, with TRBD1 matching over 8 bases. This CDR3 is 14 amino acids long. In germline, CDR1 is SGDLS, CDR2 YYNGEE. Trimming took 5 bases from V and 7 from J; bases not matched to a gene: 9. The CDR3 here is CASSVTGDGYTQYF. CDR3 DNA: TGTGCCAGCAGTGTGACAGGGGATGGATATACGCAGTATTTT.

This chain links TRBV20-1 with TRBJ1-2; maybe TRBD1 (5 bases). V lost 6 bases to trimming and J lost 4 bases, with 6 bases between them. The germline CDR1 and CDR2 sequences are DFQATT and SNEGSKA (reference sequence). The CDR3 runs 10 residues. In nucleotides, the CDR3 is TGCAGTGCGGACATCTATGGCTACACCTTC. It translates to CSADIYGYTF.

The V call is TRBV5-1, the J call TRBJ2-7; TRBD1 or TRBD2 may be the D gene (5 bases each). Germline CDR1 reads SGHRS; CDR2 reads YFSETQ. V lost 5 bases and J 2 bases, leaving 14 bases between the germline ends. CDR3 length: 14 amino acids. In DNA, the CDR3 is TGCGCCAGCAGTGGGGACCCAAATACCTACGAGCAGTACGTC. It encodes CASSGDPNTYEQYV.

This CDR3 is CASSLFQGAYNEQFF. CDR3 coding DNA: TGTGCCAGCAGCTTATTTCAGGGGGCCTACAATGAGCAGTTCTTC. The chain is built from TRBV11-2 and TRBJ2-1; TRBD1 agrees at 7 bases. The CDR3 sequence is 15 residues long. Germline trimming cut 2 bases from V and 2 bases from J; bases unmatched to any gene: 3. Germline-derived CDR1 and CDR2 are SGHAT and FQNNGV.

The chain combines TRBV18 with TRBJ2-1, with TRBD2 identical over 7 bases. The CDR3 is 14 amino acids. Germline-derived CDR1 and CDR2 are KGHSH and LQKENI. The J segment lost 7 bases and the V segment lost 4 bases, leaving 7 bases of the junction unmatched. CDR3 DNA sequence: TGTGCCAGCTCACAACCTGGGAGGGTGAATGAGCAGTTCTTC. It encodes CASSQPGRVNEQFF.

The chain combines TRBV5-1 with TRBJ1-2; 7 positions match TRBD1. This CDR3 spans 14 amino acids. With 2 bases clipped from V and 2 bases from J, the junction kept 3 bases outside the gene matches. Per germline, CDR1 SGHRS and CDR2 YFSETQ. CDR3 region: CASSFGTANYGYTF. CDR3 DNA: TGCGCCAGCAGCTTTGGGACAGCCAACTATGGCTACACCTTC.

The chain uses TRBV4-2 and TRBJ1-2; D not resolved. There are 13 residues in the CDR3. V was clipped by 0 bases and J by 5 bases, with 7 bases between them. Looked up from germline, CDR1 is LGHNA and CDR2 is YNFKEQ. The chain's CDR3 is CASSQETDYGYTF. The CDR3 coding sequence is TGTGCCAGCAGCCAAGAGACCGATTATGGCTACACCTTC.

In its sample, this clone was seen once. The genes are TRBV7-3 and TRBJ2-2; TRBD1 aligns across 8 bases. The CDR3 length is 16 residues. Trimming at V came to 5 bases and at J to 6 bases, leaving 11 bases not matched to a gene. Germline-derived CDR1 and CDR2 are SGHTA and FQGTGA. The CDR3 protein is CASSPRQGLGAGELFF. CDR3 sequence (DNA): TGTGCCAGCAGCCCCCGACAGGGGCTTGGCGCCGGGGAGCTGTTTTTT. Supplemented by reference TRBV7-3 and TRBJ2-2, the full variable domain reads GAGVSQTPSNKVTEKGKYVELRCDPISGHTALYWYRQSLGQGPEFLIYFQGTGAADDSGLPNDRFFAVRPEGSVSTLKIQRTERGDSAVYLCASSPRQGLGAGELFFGEGSRLTVL.

This rearrangement joins TRBV10-1 to TRBJ2-3; 9 bases match TRBD1. V lost 3 bases, J lost 2 bases, and 6 bases stayed unmatched. The CDR3 spans 16 residues. Germline-derived CDR1 and CDR2 are WNHNN and SYGVQD (reference sequence). The CDR3 DNA reads TGCGCCAGCAGTGAACCGGGACAGGGCCCCACAGATACGCAGTATTTT. Protein sequence: CASSEPGQGPTDTQYF.

J is TRBJ2-3 and V is TRBV7-9; D remains ambiguous. Trimming shortened V by 8 bases and J by 2 bases, and 11 bases separated the two germline ends. Germline V lookup: CDR1 SEHNR, CDR2 FQNEAQ (reference sequence). The length of the CDR3 is 13 residues. CDR3 coding DNA: TGTGCCAGCGGATCAGGATCCACAGATACGCAGTATTTT. Translated, it gives CASGSGSTDTQYF.

The DNA for the CDR3 is TGTGCCAGCAAAGTAGGAGCCACAGATACGCAGTATTTT. Its translation: CASKVGATDTQYF. The chain employs TRBV28 and TRBJ2-3; D is uncertain. Germline V CDR1 and CDR2: MDHEN, SYDVKM. V lost 7 bases and J 2 bases, leaving 10 bases between the germline ends. The CDR3 extends over 13 amino acids.